The present TCR beta chain was sequenced within a study of blood T cell repertoires in COVID-19. Study background: Both acute and convalescent COVID-19 samples were obtained from the United States, Italy and Spain. Nucleic acid was either cDNA or gDNA, and it came from T cells, B-cell-depleted T cells, or PBMCs.

Original processing methods: Reference gene primer amplification gave nucleated cell count estimates. Data came from immunoSEQ multiplex PCR; TCRdb stores just in-frame clones and leaves some out. V, J and clone size reflect that table, while D and trimming were determined from the DNA. The sample contains roughly 130,000 clones, about 70% of which appear only once. Trimming cost V 3 bases and J 3 bases, with 18 bases left between them. CDR1 is SGHTA and CDR2 is FQGTGA in the germline V gene. This CDR3 has 16 residues. The V and J genes are TRBV7-3 and TRBJ2-7; a possible D gene is TRBD1 (6 bases). Sequenced input: peripheral blood. This TCR derives from a man older than 75 with acute or convalescent COVID-19. In DNA form, the CDR3 reads TGTGCCAGCAGCTTTCCCCGGACAGAATTAGACTACGAGCAGTACTTC. Protein product: CASSFPRTELDYEQYF. Complete variable domain (other parts from reference TRBV7-3 and TRBJ2-7): GAGVSQTPSNKVTEKGKYVELRCDPISGHTALYWYRQSLGQGPEFLIYFQGTGAADDSGLPNDRFFAVRPEGSVSTLKIQRTERGDSAVYLCASSFPRTELDYEQYFGPGTRLTVT.